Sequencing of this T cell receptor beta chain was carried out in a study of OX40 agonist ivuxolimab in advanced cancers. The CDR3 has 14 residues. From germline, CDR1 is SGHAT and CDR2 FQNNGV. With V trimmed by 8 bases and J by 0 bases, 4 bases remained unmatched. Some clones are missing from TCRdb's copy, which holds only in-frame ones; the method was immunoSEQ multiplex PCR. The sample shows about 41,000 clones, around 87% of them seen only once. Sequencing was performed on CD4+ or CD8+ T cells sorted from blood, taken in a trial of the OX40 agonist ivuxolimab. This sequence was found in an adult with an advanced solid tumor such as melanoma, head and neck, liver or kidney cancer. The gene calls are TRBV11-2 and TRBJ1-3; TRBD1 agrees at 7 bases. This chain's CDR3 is CASGTDLSGNTIYF. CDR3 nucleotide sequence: TGTGCCAGCGGGACAGACCTCTCTGGAAACACCATATATTTT. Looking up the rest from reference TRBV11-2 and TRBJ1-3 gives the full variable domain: EAGVAQSPRYKIIEKRQSVAFWCNPISGHATLYWYQQILGQGPKLLIQFQNNGVVDDSQLPKDRFSAERLKGVDSTLKIQPAKLEDSAVYLCASGTDLSGNTIYFGEGSWLTVV.